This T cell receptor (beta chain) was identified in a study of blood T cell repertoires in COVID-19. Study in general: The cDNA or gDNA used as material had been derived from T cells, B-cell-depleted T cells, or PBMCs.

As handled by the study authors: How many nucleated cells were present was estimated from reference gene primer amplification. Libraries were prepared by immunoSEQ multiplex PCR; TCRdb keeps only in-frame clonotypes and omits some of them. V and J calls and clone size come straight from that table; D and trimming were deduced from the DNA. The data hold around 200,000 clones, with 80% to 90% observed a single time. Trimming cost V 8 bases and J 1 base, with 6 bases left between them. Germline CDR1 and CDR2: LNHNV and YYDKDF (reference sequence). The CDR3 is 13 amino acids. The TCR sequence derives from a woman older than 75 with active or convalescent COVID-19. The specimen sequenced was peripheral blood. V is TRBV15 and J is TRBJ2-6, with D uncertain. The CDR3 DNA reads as TGTGCCACCGTTATATCTGGGGCCAACGTCCTGACTTTC. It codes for CATVISGANVLTF. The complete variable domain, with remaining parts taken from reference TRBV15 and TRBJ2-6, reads DAMVIQNPRYQVTQFGKPVTLSCSQTLNHNVMYWYQQKSSQAPKLLFHYYDKDFNNEADTPDNFQSRRPNTSFCFLDIRSPGLGDTAMYLCATVISGANVLTFGAGSRLTVL.